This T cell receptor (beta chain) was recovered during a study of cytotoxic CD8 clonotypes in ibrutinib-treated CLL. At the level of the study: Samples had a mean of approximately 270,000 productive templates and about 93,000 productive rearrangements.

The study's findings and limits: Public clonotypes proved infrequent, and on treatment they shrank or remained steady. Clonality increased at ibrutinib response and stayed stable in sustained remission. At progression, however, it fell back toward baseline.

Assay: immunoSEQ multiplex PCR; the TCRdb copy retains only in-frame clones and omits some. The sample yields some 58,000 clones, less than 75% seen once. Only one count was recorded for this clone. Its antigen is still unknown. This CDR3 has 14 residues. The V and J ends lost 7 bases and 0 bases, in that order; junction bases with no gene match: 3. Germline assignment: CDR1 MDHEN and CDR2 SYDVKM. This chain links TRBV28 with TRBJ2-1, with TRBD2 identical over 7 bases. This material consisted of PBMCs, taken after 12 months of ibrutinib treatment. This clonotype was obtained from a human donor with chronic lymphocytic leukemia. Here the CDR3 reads CASKRGSSYNEQFF. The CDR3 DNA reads TGTGCCAGCAAGCGGGGCAGCTCCTACAATGAGCAGTTCTTC. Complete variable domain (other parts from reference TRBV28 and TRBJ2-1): DVKVTQSSRYLVKRTGEKVFLECVQDMDHENMFWYRQDPGLGLRLIYFSYDVKMKEKGDIPEGYSVSREKKERFSLILESASTNQTSMYLCASKRGSSYNEQFFGPGTRLTVL.